Shown below are 13 T cell receptor beta chains from a single sample sequenced in a study of vaccination and CD4 T cells after COVID-19. Specified time point: late sampling 161 to 241 days after vaccination in a few convalescent patients. The treatment: approximately 11-day PBMC culture with coronavirus spike peptide pools or control peptides (ViraFEST assay). These TCRs' antigens remain unknown. Cultured CD4+ T cell DNA underwent sequencing with the Oncomine TCR Beta short-read assay. TCRdb redid the calling of the PCR reads with MiXCR, one entry per CDR3 protein. This sample has fewer than 30,000 distinct CDR3 sequences, with around 40% found just once. Sample: CD4+ T cells from blood, cultured in vitro, taken about 7 months after SARS-CoV-2 vaccination. The receptors stem from a human donor who had recovered from COVID-19.

The gene calls are TRBV15 and TRBJ2-7, with 10 positions matching TRBD2. The CDR3 sequence is 17 residues long. Trimming took 3 bases from V and 1 from J; bases not matched to a gene: 9. Germline lookup yields CDR1 LNHNV and CDR2 YYDKDF (reference sequence). CDR3 region: CATSSVSGGAGSYEQYF. CDR3 bases: TGTGCCACCAGCAGCGTCAGCGGGGGGGCCGGGTCCTACGAGCAGTACTTC.

The chain links TRBV2 to TRBJ2-5, with 9 bases matching TRBD1. This CDR3 comprises 14 residues. V lost 9 bases and J lost 6; bases outside the gene matches: 11. CDR1 is SNHLY and CDR2 is FYNNEI in the germline V gene. In DNA, the CDR3 is TGTGCCAGGGCCCGGGACAGGGATGCAAAGACCCAGTACTTC. Translation gives CARARDRDAKTQYF.

V is TRBV24-1 and J is TRBJ1-2; no definite D call. CDR3 length: 14 residues. CDR1 is KGHDR, CDR2 SFDVKD, per germline. Trimming left V 6 bases short and J 6 bases short, with 16 bases between. CDR3 sequence reads: CATSSPRQAHGYTF. The CDR3 coding sequence is TGTGCCACCAGTAGTCCGCGGCAGGCGCATGGCTACACCTTC.

The chain carries TRBV28 and TRBJ2-7; D is unclear. CDR1 MDHEN and CDR2 SYDVKM come from the germline V gene. CDR3 size: 12 residues. V was clipped by 6 bases and J by 4 bases, with 10 bases between them. The CDR3 here is CASSRMGYEQYF. CDR3 nucleotides: TGTGCCAGCAGCCGTATGGGTTACGAGCAGTACTTC.

This clonotype turned up a few times. The rearrangement links TRBV20-1 to TRBJ2-5; D is perhaps TRBD1 or TRBD2 (7 bases each). V was cut by 6 bases and J by 5 bases, with 19 bases left in between. The CDR3 runs to 14 residues. In germline, CDR1 is DFQATT, CDR2 SNEGSKA (reference sequence). Written as DNA, the CDR3 is TGCAGTGCCCCCAGGGGAGGGGGCGGGGAGACCCAGTACTTC. Protein sequence: CSAPRGGGGETQYF.

The V gene is TRBV28, the J gene TRBJ2-7; D is perhaps TRBD2 (7 bases). The CDR3 is 16 residues long. Germline CDR1 MDHEN, CDR2 SYDVKM. V dropped 3 bases and J dropped 5 bases, with 20 bases sitting between them. The CDR3 nucleotides are TGTGCCAGCAGTTTCTATACCTACGGGGGGCCCGACGAGCAGTACTTC. This translates into CASSFYTYGGPDEQYF.

The V call is TRBV5-1, the J call TRBJ2-4; no clear D. Trimming stripped 7 bases from V and 0 bases from J, with 17 bases between. Germline V gene lookup returns CDR1 SGHRS and CDR2 YFSETQ. There are 16 residues in the CDR3. CDR3 bases: TGCGCCAGCCCTACGGTGGGTACACTAGCCAAAAACATTCAGTACTTC. It is translated as CASPTVGTLAKNIQYF.

The rearrangement uses TRBV20-1 and TRBJ2-7; 11 positions match TRBD1. Germline trimming cut 3 bases from V and 5 bases from J; bases unmatched to any gene: 6. The CDR3 runs 14 residues. The germline CDR1 and CDR2 sequences are DFQATT and SNEGSKA (reference sequence). This chain's CDR3 is CSARRTGGPNEQYF. CDR3 bases: TGCAGTGCTAGGAGGACAGGGGGCCCCAACGAGCAGTACTTC.

The V gene is TRBV20-1, the J gene TRBJ1-6, with TRBD1 matching 10 bases. CDR1 and CDR2 (germline): DFQATT, SNEGSKA (reference sequence). The CDR3 is 12 residues long. CDR3 nucleotide sequence: TGCGCACCGGGACAGGGGCATTCACCCCTCCACTTT. It is translated as CAPGQGHSPLHF.

This clonotype was detected only a few times. The chain couples TRBV6-1 to TRBJ2-3; 13 nucleotides align to TRBD2. This CDR3 contains 15 residues. The trim removed 6 bases at V and 5 bases at J, leaving 5 bases unmatched. Germline values: CDR1 MNHNS, CDR2 SASEGT. The CDR3: CASRRLAGGLDTQYF. The CDR3 DNA sequence: TGTGCCAGCAGGAGACTAGCGGGAGGTTTAGATACGCAGTATTTT.

This clonotype was counted only a few times. The chain has TRBV20-1 and TRBJ2-1, with D unclear. Germline V gene data show CDR1 as DFQATT and CDR2 as SNEGSKA (reference sequence). The CDR3 covers 13 residues. V was pared by 5 bases and J by 7 bases, with 15 bases between. The CDR3 reads CSAGKPIRNEQFF. In DNA form, the CDR3 reads TGCAGTGCTGGAAAACCGATCAGGAATGAGCAGTTCTTC.

CDR3 nucleotides: TGCAGTGCTGCCTCCTACAGGGACGAGCAGTACTTC. Residues: CSAASYRDEQYF. This rearrangement joins TRBV20-1 to TRBJ2-7, with D possibly matching TRBD1 (6 bases). This CDR3 comprises 12 residues. V lost 5 bases and J 5 bases, leaving 13 bases between the germline ends. Per the germline V gene, CDR1 is DFQATT and CDR2 is SNEGSKA (reference sequence).

In nucleotides, the CDR3 is TGTGCCAGCAGCTTCCCAACAGGGACGGGAGAGACCCAGTACTTC. This encodes CASSFPTGTGETQYF. The genes are TRBV5-4 and TRBJ2-5; possibly TRBD1 for D (6 bases). V was cut by 2 bases and J by 4 bases, with 15 bases left in between. Germline CDR1 is SGHNT and CDR2 is YYREEE (reference sequence). The CDR3 covers 15 residues. The whole variable domain, remainder taken from reference TRBV5-4 and TRBJ2-5, is ETGVTQSPTHLIKTRGQQVTLRCSSQSGHNTVSWYQQALGQGPQFIFQYYREEENGRGNFPPRFSGLQFPNYSSELNVNALELDDSALYLCASSFPTGTGETQYFGPGTRLLVL.